The 26 T cell receptor beta chains reported below all come from one sample, sequenced in a study of cytotoxic CD8 clonotypes in ibrutinib-treated CLL. Only in-frame clones appear in the TCRdb table, and some are missing; sequencing was by immunoSEQ multiplex PCR. Of some 200,000 clones listed, roughly three quarters are singletons. Sequencing used PBMCs, obtained after 12 months of ibrutinib treatment. These receptor sequences come from a human donor with chronic lymphocytic leukemia.

The chain uses TRBV4-1 and TRBJ2-1; D is perhaps TRBD2 (6 bases). Trimming removed 3 bases at V and 7 bases at J, with 10 bases between. The CDR3 length is 13 residues. The germline V gene encodes CDR1 MGHRA and CDR2 YSYEKL. CDR3 region: CASSHPGGNEQFF. Here the CDR3 DNA reads TGCGCCAGCAGCCACCCCGGGGGAAATGAGCAGTTCTTC.

The chain combines TRBV18 with TRBJ2-1; the D call may be TRBD1 or TRBD2 (6 bases each). Germline CDR1 KGHSH, CDR2 LQKENI. This CDR3 spans 16 amino acids. The V and J ends lost 6 bases and 8 bases respectively, with 23 bases between them. CDR3 sequence reads: CASSSTGRSGNYEQFF. As DNA, the CDR3 is TGTGCCAGCTCCAGTACAGGGAGGTCTGGGAATTATGAGCAGTTCTTC.

This chain uses TRBV4-1 with TRBJ1-2; 7 bases match TRBD1. CDR1 and CDR2 (germline): MGHRA, YSYEKL. With V trimmed by 0 bases and J by 8 bases, 12 bases remained unmatched. CDR3 length: 16 residues. CDR3 sequence (DNA): TGCGCCAGCAGCCAAGACCAGGGCCAGGGGGATGACGGCTACACCTTC. As protein: CASSQDQGQGDDGYTF.

The V gene is TRBV10-1, the J gene TRBJ2-2; 8 bases agree with TRBD2. The CDR3 contains 17 residues. Germline CDR1 and CDR2: WNHNN and SYGVQD (reference sequence). V trimming: 3 bases; J trimming: 0 bases; junction bases outside the gene matches: 6. CDR3 sequence reads: CASSEYAGGTNTGELFF. The DNA for the CDR3 is TGCGCCAGCAGTGAATATGCGGGGGGAACGAACACCGGGGAGCTGTTTTTT.

The rearrangement links TRBV28 to TRBJ1-2; no reliable D call. From germline, CDR1 is MDHEN and CDR2 SYDVKM. The length of the CDR3 is 13 residues. Trimming pared 7 bases from V and 4 bases from J, leaving 13 bases between. The CDR3 loop is CASNLGSFYGYTF. The CDR3 DNA reads as TGTGCCAGCAACCTCGGGAGCTTCTATGGCTACACCTTC.

The chain recombines TRBV28 with TRBJ1-1; D uncertain. Trimming cost V 3 bases and J 4 bases, with 3 bases left between them. The CDR3 sequence is 11 residues long. Germline assignment: CDR1 MDHEN and CDR2 SYDVKM. CDR3 sequence (DNA): TGTGCCAGCAGTTTGACCACTGAAGCTTTCTTT. Residues: CASSLTTEAFF.

The J gene is TRBJ1-2, the V gene TRBV29-1; 11 nucleotides agree with TRBD1. The V and J ends lost 7 bases and 8 bases, in that order; junction bases with no gene match: 9. CDR1 is SQVTM, CDR2 ANQGSEA, per germline. CDR3 length: 13 residues. CDR3 coding DNA: TGCAGCGCCGAGGGGACAGGGGGTCGAGGCTACACCTTC. This gives the protein CSAEGTGGRGYTF.

The V and J genes are TRBV5-1 and TRBJ2-7; no clear D gene. There are 13 residues in the CDR3. Germline V gene sequence: CDR1 SGHRS, CDR2 YFSETQ. Trimming took 4 bases from V and 3 from J, leaving 11 bases between them. CDR3 DNA: TGCGCCAGCAGCCGATTGGAAGGCTACGAGCAGTACTTC. This sequence encodes CASSRLEGYEQYF.

The chain has TRBV6-4 and TRBJ2-5; D call uncertain. V shed 2 bases and J shed 4 bases, with 11 bases lying between them. The CDR3 has 14 residues. Germline CDR1 reads MRHNA; CDR2 reads SNTAGT. In DNA form, the CDR3 reads TGTGCCAGCAGTGACCTTATGTGCCTAGAGACCCAGTACTTC. It specifies CASSDLMCLETQYF.

The chain combines TRBV29-1 with TRBJ2-3, with TRBD2 matching over 7 bases. The ends lost 6 bases at V and 1 base at J; junction bases unmatched: 4. The germline CDR1 and CDR2 sequences are SQVTM and ANQGSEA. The CDR3 is made up of 13 amino acids. The CDR3 DNA sequence: TGCAGCGTCCGGGGAGGGGGCACAGATACGCAGTATTTT. This translates into CSVRGGGTDTQYF.

This clone was picked up a small number of times. The rearrangement uses TRBV28 and TRBJ1-1; D unclear. The CDR3 spans 11 residues. Germline CDR1 MDHEN, CDR2 SYDVKM. Trimming cost V 7 bases and J 3 bases, with 6 bases left between them. The CDR3, as DNA: TGTGCCAGCACCTCCTACACTGAAGCTTTCTTT. Translation: CASTSYTEAFF.

The chain is built from TRBV14 and TRBJ2-1; 9 nucleotides match TRBD2. The CDR3 length is 16 residues. V gave up 1 base and J gave up 5 bases; unmatched junction bases: 6. From germline, CDR1 is SGHDN and CDR2 FVKESK. In DNA form, the CDR3 reads TGTGCCAGCAGCCAAGTAGCTCTAGCGGGAAACAATGAGCAGTTCTTC. It is translated as CASSQVALAGNNEQFF.

This clone was detected only once. V is TRBV4-1 and J is TRBJ2-1; TRBD2 aligns across 12 bases. CDR3 length equals 16 residues. CDR1 MGHRA and CDR2 YSYEKL come from the germline V gene. The V gene end was trimmed by 3 bases and the J gene end by 6 bases; junction bases not matched to a gene: 6. In DNA form, the CDR3 reads TGCGCCAGCAGCCAGTCAGCTAGCGGGGGGGGCAATGAGCAGTTCTTC. Translating gives CASSQSASGGGNEQFF.

The chain recombines TRBV5-1 with TRBJ2-1, with TRBD1 matching over 7 bases. The ends lost 0 bases at V and 0 bases at J; junction bases unmatched: 3. CDR1 SGHRS and CDR2 YFSETQ come from the germline V gene. The CDR3 totals 16 residues. CDR3 nucleotides: TGCGCCAGCAGCTTGGGGGGACAGTACTCCTACAATGAGCAGTTCTTC. Translation: CASSLGGQYSYNEQFF.

The chain has TRBV7-9 and TRBJ2-7; 10 nucleotides align to TRBD1. Germline V gene data show CDR1 as SEHNR and CDR2 as FQNEAQ (reference sequence). V shed 5 bases, J shed 10 bases, and the junction held 14 bases outside the gene matches. This CDR3 has 15 residues. DNA for the CDR3: TGTGCCAGCAGCGTTGGGACAGGGGAGGGCCGAGCACAGTACTTC. Protein sequence: CASSVGTGEGRAQYF.

The chain has TRBV6-1 and TRBJ1-5; TRBD1 matches at 7 bases. The CDR3 is 13 amino acids. V was clipped by 6 bases and J by 7 bases; unmatched bases: 6. In germline, CDR1 is MNHNS, CDR2 SASEGT. CDR3 sequence reads: CASRPTGEQPQHF. As DNA, the CDR3 is TGTGCCAGCAGACCCACAGGGGAACAGCCCCAGCATTTT.

V usage is TRBV5-3 and J usage is TRBJ2-2; a possible D gene is TRBD2 (5 bases). TRBV5-3 is placed among ORFs of uncertain function. Trimming pared 0 bases from V and 7 bases from J, leaving 16 bases between. The CDR3 runs to 16 residues. The chain's CDR3 is CARSLAGGRRHGELFF. CDR3 nucleotides: TGTGCCAGAAGCTTGGCCGGAGGTCGGCGTCACGGGGAGCTGTTTTTT.

The gene calls are TRBV7-9 and TRBJ1-1; D gene uncertain. Germline assignment: CDR1 SEHNR and CDR2 FQNEAQ (reference sequence). Trimming left V 2 bases short and J 8 bases short, with 12 bases between. CDR3 size: 13 residues. The CDR3 bases are TGTGCCAGCAGCTTAACCTTGGTGAGGGAAGCTTTCTTT. It translates to CASSLTLVREAFF.

The CDR3 spells CASSTTGSTDTQYF. The CDR3, as DNA: TGTGCCAGTAGTACGACAGGCAGCACAGATACGCAGTATTTT. The rearrangement uses TRBV19 and TRBJ2-3; possibly TRBD1 for D (6 bases). The V end was cut by 4 bases, the J end by 0 bases, with 8 bases between. Germline V gene lookup returns CDR1 LNHDA and CDR2 SQIVND (reference sequence). This CDR3 spans 14 amino acids.

The chain carries TRBV18 and TRBJ2-5; D call uncertain. CDR1 is KGHSH and CDR2 is LQKENI in the germline V gene. V lost 0 bases, J lost 4 bases, and 6 bases lay in between. The CDR3 totals 13 residues. The CDR3 DNA reads as TGTGCCAGCTCACCACCGTTAGGAGAGACCCAGTACTTC. Its translation is CASSPPLGETQYF. Full variable domain (remainder filled in from reference TRBV18 and TRBJ2-5): NAGVMQNPRHLVRRRGQEARLRCSPMKGHSHVYWYRQLPEEGLKFMVYLQKENIIDESGMPKERFSAEFPKEGPSILRIQQVVRGDSAAYFCASSPPLGETQYFGPGTRLLVL.

In DNA, the CDR3 is TGTGCCAGCAGTTCCCAGAACACTGAAGCTTTCTTT. Its protein product is CASSSQNTEAFF. The chain carries TRBV28 and TRBJ1-1; D gene unclear. This CDR3 has 12 residues. V was pared by 4 bases and J by 1 base, with 4 bases between. From germline, CDR1 is MDHEN and CDR2 SYDVKM.

V gene TRBV19 combines with J gene TRBJ1-2; 8 positions match TRBD1. With V trimmed by 4 bases and J by 3 bases, 13 bases remained unmatched. Germline CDR1 LNHDA, CDR2 SQIVND (reference sequence). This CDR3 comprises 17 residues. The CDR3 sequence is CASSKWDRLDSHYGYTF. The DNA for the CDR3 is TGTGCCAGTAGTAAATGGGACAGGCTCGATTCTCACTATGGCTACACCTTC.

This clone was observed a single time. V usage is TRBV11-3 and J usage is TRBJ2-1; the match to TRBD2 covers 7 bases. Per the germline V gene, CDR1 is SGHNT and CDR2 is YENEEA. This CDR3 spans 14 amino acids. After removal of 5 bases from V and 2 bases from J, the junction contained 3 bases not matched to a gene. CDR3 amino acids: CASSPGGTYNEQFF. The CDR3 DNA is TGTGCCAGCAGCCCCGGGGGGACCTACAATGAGCAGTTCTTC.

V usage is TRBV7-9 and J usage is TRBJ1-1, with D possibly matching TRBD1 (5 bases). The germline V gene encodes CDR1 SEHNR and CDR2 FQNEAQ (reference sequence). The CDR3 consists of 13 residues. V was clipped by 7 bases and J by 5 bases, with 14 bases between them. The CDR3 sequence: CASTPGGGTEAFF. In DNA form, the CDR3 reads TGTGCCAGCACCCCCGGGGGTGGGACTGAAGCTTTCTTT.

The chain employs TRBV4-1 and TRBJ2-5, with D possibly being TRBD1 or TRBD2 (6 bases each). The germline V gene has CDR1 MGHRA and CDR2 YSYEKL. Between the trimmed V and J ends, which lost 0 bases and 4 bases, there was a span of 15 bases. This CDR3 comprises 16 residues. The CDR3 spells CASSQDSGEEGETQYF. The CDR3 nucleotides read TGCGCCAGCAGCCAAGACTCAGGGGAGGAAGGAGAGACCCAGTACTTC.

V gene TRBV25-1 combines with J gene TRBJ2-7; D not certain. Germline V gene lookup returns CDR1 MGHDK and CDR2 SYGVNS. The CDR3 consists of 15 residues. Trimming cost V 4 bases and J 5 bases, with 18 bases left between them. CDR3 loop: CASSARIQDVNEQYF. For the CDR3, the DNA is TGTGCCAGCAGTGCCCGGATTCAGGACGTAAACGAGCAGTACTTC.